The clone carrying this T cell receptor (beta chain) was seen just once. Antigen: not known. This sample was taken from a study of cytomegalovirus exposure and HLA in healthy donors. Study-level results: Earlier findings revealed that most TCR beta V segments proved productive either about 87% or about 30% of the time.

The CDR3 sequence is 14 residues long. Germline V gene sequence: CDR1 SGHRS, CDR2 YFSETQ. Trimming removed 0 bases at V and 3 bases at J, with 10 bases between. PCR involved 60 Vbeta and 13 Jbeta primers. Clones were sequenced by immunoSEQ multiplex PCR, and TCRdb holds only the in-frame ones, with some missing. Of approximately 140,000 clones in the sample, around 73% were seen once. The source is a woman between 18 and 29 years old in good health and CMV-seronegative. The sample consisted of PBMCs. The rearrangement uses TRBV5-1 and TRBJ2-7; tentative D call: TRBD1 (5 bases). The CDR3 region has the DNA TGCGCCAGCAGCTTGGGACAGATAGACTACGAGCAGTACTTC. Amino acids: CASSLGQIDYEQYF. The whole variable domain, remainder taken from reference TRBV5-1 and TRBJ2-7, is KAGVTQTPRYLIKTRGQQVTLSCSPISGHRSVSWYQQTPGQGLQFLFEYFSETQRNKGNFPGRFSGRQFSNSRSEMNVSTLELGDSALYLCASSLGQIDYEQYFGPGTRLTVT.